This T cell receptor (beta chain) was sequenced for a study of cytomegalovirus exposure and HLA in healthy donors. General observations from the study: Certain sequence variants were highly shared and formed a cluster, and this cluster was likely a sequencing artifact. A later analysis linked 15,000 to 20,000 TCR beta sequences to HLA alleles at 0.05 false discovery rate. A few CMV-associated chains were confirmed in vitro to be specific for CMV antigens.

PCR involved 60 Vbeta and 13 Jbeta primers. Some clones are missing from TCRdb's copy, which holds only in-frame ones; the method was immunoSEQ multiplex PCR. The top ten clones hold about 3.7% of a sample with tens of thousands of clones, 65% to 90% of them seen once. This clone was found once. What it binds is not known. What was sequenced was PBMCs. This receptor was taken from a man aged 25 to 40 in good health and CMV-seropositive.

CDR3 sequence: CASSIRGQEQPQHF. Written as DNA, the CDR3 is TGTGCCAGTAGTATACGGGGACAGGAGCAGCCCCAGCATTTT. The V gene is TRBV19, the J gene TRBJ1-5; TRBD1 aligns across 8 bases. The CDR3 spans 14 residues. In germline, CDR1 is LNHDA, CDR2 SQIVND (reference sequence). The J segment lost 7 bases and the V segment lost 2 bases, leaving 4 bases of the junction unmatched.